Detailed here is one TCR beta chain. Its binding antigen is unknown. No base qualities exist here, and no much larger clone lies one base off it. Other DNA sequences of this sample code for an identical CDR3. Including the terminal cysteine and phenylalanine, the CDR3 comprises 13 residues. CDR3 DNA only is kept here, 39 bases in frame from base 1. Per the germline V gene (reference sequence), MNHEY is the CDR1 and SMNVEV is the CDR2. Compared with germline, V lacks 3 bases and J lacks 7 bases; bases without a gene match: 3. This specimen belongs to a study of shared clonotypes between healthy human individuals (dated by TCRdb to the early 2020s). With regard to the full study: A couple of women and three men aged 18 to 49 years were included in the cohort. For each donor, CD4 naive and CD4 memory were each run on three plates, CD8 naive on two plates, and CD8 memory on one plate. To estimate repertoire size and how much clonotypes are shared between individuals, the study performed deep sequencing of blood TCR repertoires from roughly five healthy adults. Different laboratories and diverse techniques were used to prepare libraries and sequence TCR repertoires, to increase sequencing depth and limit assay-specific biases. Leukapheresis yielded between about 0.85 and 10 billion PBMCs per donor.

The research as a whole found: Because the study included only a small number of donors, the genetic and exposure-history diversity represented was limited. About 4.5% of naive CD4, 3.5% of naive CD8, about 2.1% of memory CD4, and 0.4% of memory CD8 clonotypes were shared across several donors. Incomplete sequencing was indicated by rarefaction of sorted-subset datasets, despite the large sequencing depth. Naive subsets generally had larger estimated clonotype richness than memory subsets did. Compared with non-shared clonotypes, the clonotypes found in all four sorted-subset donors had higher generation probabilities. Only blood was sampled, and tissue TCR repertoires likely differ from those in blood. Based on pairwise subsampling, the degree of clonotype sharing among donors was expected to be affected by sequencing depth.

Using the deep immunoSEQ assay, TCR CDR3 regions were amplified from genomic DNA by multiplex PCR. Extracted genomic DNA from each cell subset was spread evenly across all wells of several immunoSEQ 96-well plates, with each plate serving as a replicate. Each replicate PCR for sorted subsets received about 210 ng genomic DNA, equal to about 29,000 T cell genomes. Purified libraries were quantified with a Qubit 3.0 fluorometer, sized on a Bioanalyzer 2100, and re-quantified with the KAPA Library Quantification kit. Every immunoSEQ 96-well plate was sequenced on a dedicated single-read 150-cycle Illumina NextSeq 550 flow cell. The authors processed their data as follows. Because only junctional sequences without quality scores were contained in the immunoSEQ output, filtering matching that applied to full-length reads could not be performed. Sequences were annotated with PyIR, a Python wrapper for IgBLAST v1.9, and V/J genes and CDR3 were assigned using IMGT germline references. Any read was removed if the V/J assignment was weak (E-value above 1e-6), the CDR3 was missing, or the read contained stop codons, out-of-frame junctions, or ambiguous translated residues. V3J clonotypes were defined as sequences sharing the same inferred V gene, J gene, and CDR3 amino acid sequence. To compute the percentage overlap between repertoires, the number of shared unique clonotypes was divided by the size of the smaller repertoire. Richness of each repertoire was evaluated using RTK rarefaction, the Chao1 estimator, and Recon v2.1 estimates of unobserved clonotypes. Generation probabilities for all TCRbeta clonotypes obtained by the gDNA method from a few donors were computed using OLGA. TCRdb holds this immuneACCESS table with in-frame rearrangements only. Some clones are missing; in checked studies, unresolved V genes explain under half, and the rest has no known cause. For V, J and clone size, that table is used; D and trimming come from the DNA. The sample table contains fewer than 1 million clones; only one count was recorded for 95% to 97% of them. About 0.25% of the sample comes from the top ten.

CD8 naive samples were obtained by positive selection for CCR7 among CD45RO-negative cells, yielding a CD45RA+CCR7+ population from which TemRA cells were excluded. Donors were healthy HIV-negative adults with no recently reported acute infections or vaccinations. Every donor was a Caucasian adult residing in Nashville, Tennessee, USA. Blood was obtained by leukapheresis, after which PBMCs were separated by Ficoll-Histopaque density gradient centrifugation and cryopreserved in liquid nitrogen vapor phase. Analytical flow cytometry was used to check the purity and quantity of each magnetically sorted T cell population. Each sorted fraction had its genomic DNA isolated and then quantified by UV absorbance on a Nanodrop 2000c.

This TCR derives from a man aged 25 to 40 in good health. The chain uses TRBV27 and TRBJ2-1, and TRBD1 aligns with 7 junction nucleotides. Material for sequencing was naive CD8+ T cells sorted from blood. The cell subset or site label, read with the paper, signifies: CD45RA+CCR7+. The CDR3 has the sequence CASSLTGYNEQFF. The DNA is TGTGCCAGCAGTTTGACAGGGTATAATGAGCAGTTCTTC.